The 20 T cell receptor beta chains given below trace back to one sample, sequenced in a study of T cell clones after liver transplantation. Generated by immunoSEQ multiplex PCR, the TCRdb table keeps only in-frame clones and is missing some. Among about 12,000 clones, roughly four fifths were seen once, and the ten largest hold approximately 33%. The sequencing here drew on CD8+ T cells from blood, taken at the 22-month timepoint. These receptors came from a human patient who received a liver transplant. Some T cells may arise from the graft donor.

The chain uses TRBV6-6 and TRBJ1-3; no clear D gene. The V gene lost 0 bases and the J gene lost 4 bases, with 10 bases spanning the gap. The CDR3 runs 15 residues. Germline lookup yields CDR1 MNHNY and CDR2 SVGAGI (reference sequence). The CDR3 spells CASSYSSGGGNTIYF. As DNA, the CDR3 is TGTGCCAGCAGTTACTCGTCGGGAGGGGGAAACACCATATATTTT.

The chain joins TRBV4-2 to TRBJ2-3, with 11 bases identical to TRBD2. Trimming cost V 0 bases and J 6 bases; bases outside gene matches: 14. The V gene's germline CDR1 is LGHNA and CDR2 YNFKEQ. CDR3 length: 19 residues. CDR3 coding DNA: TGTGCCAGCAGCCAAGAAGGGGCTAGCGGGAGGTCCAGGGAGGATACGCAGTATTTT. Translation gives CASSQEGASGRSREDTQYF.

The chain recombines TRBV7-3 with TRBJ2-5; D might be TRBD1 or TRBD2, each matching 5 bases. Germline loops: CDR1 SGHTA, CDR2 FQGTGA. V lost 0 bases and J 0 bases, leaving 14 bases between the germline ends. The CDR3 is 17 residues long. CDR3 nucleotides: TGTGCCAGCAGCTTAACTGGGACGCGGGCGTACCAAGAGACCCAGTACTTC. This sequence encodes CASSLTGTRAYQETQYF.

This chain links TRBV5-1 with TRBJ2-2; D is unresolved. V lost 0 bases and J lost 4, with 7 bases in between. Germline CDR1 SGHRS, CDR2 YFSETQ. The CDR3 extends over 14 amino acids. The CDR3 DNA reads TGCGCCAGCAGCTTGGATTCCCTCACCGGGGAGCTGTTTTTT. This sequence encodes CASSLDSLTGELFF. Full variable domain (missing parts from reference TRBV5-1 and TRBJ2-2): KAGVTQTPRYLIKTRGQQVTLSCSPISGHRSVSWYQQTPGQGLQFLFEYFSETQRNKGNFPGRFSGRQFSNSRSEMNVSTLELGDSALYLCASSLDSLTGELFFGEGSRLTVL.

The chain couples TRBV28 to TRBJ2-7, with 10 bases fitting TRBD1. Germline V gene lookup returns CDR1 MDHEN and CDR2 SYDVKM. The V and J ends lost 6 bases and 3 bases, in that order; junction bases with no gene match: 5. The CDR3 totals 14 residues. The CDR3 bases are TGTGCCAGCAGGGGAGACAGGGGGCTCTACGAGCAGTACTTC. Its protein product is CASRGDRGLYEQYF.

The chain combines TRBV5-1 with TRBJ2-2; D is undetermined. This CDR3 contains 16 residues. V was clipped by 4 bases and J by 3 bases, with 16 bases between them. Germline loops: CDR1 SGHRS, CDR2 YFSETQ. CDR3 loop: CASSDTSDRYTGELFF. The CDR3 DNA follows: TGCGCCAGCAGCGACACGTCCGACCGCTACACCGGGGAGCTGTTTTTT.

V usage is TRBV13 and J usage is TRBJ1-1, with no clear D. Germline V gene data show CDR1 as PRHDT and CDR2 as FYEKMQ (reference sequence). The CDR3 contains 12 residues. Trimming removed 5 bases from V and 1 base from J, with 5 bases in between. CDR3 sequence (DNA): TGTGCCAGCAGCCCGGGGAACACTGAAGCTTTCTTT. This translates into CASSPGNTEAFF.

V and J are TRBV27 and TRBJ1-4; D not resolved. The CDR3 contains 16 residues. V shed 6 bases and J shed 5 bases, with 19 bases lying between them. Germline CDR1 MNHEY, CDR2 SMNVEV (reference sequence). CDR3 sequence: CASSHSTASINEKLFF. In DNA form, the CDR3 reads TGTGCCAGCAGCCACAGCACAGCCTCAATCAATGAAAAACTGTTTTTT. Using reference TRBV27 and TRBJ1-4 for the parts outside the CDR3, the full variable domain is EAQVTQNPRYLITVTGKKLTVTCSQNMNHEYMSWYRQDPGLGLRQIYYSMNVEVTDKGDVPEGYKVSRKEKRNFPLILESPSPNQTSLYFCASSHSTASINEKLFFGSGTQLSVL.

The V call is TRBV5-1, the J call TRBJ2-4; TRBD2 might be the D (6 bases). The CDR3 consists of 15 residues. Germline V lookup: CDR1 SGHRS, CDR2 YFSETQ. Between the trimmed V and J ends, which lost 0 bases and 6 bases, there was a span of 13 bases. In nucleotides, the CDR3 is TGCGCCAGCAGCTTGGAGCTGGTCGGGGGAAACATTCAGTACTTC. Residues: CASSLELVGGNIQYF.

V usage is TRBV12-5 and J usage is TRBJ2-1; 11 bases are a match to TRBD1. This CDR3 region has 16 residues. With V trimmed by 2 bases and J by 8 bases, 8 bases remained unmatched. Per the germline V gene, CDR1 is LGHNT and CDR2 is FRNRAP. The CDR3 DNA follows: TGTGCTAGTGGTTTGAAGGACAGGGGGCAAGTCGATGAGCAGTTCTTC. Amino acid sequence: CASGLKDRGQVDEQFF. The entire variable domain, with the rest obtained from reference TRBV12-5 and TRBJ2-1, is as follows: DARVTQTPRHKVTEMGQEVTMRCQPILGHNTVFWYRQTMMQGLELLAYFRNRAPLDDSGMPKDRFSAEMPDATLATLKIQPSEPRDSAVYFCASGLKDRGQVDEQFFGPGTRLTVL.

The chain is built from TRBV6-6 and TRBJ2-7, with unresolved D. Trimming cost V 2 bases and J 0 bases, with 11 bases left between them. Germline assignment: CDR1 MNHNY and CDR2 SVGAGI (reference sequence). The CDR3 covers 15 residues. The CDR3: CASSYLVMGSYEQYF. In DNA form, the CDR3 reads TGTGCCAGCAGTTACCTCGTAATGGGCTCCTACGAGCAGTACTTC.

This CDR3 reads CASSQVSSGNQETQYF. The CDR3 bases are TGCGCCAGCAGCCAAGTTTCTAGCGGGAACCAAGAGACCCAGTACTTC. V usage is TRBV4-3 and J usage is TRBJ2-5; 9 bases map to TRBD2. The V segment lost 1 base and the J segment 0 bases; nucleotides outside the gene matches: 3. Germline values: CDR1 LGHNA, CDR2 YSLEER. The CDR3 spans 16 residues.

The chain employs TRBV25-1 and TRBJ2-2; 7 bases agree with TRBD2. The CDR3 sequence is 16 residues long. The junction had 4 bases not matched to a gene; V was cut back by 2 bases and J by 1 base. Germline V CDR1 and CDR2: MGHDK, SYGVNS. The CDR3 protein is CASSEGLAENTGELFF. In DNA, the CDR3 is TGTGCCAGCAGTGAAGGGCTAGCGGAGAACACCGGGGAGCTGTTTTTT.

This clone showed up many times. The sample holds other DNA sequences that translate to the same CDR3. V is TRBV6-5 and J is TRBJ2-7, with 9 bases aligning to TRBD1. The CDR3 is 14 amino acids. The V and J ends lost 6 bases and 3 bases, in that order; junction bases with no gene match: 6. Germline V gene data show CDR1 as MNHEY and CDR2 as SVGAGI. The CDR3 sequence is CASSPGQGSYEQYF. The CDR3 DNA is TGTGCCAGCAGCCCAGGACAGGGGAGCTACGAGCAGTACTTC.

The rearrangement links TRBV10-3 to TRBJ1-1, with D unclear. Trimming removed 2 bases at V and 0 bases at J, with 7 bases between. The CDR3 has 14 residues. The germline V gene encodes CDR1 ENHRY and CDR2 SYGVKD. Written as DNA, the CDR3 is TGTGCCATCAGTGAGGTTCGTCTGAACACTGAAGCTTTCTTT. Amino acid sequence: CAISEVRLNTEAFF.

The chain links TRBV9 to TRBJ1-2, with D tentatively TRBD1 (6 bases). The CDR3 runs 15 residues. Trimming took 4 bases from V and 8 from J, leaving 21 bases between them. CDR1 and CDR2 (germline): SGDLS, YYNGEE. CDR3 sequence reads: CASSLRHRESEGYTF. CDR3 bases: TGTGCCAGCAGCCTCAGACACAGGGAATCTGAGGGCTACACCTTC.

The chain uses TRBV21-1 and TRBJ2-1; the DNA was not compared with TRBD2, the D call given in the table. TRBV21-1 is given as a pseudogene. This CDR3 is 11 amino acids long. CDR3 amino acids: CASSYPDEQFF. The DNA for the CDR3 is TGTGCCAGCAGTTACCCGGATGAGCAGTTCTTC.

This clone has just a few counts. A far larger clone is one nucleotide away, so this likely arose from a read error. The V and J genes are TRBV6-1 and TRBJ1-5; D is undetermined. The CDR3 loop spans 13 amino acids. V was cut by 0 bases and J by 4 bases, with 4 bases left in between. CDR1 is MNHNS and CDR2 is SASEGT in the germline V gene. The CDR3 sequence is CASSEAANQPQHF. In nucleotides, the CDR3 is TGTGCCAGCAGTGAAGCGGCAAATCAGCCCCAGCATTTT.

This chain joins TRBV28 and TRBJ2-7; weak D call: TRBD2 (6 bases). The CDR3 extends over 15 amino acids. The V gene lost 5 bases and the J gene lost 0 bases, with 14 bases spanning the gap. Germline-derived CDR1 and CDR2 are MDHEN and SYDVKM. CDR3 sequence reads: CASSPPGESSYEQYF. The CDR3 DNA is TGTGCCAGCAGTCCCCCGGGGGAAAGCTCCTACGAGCAGTACTTC.

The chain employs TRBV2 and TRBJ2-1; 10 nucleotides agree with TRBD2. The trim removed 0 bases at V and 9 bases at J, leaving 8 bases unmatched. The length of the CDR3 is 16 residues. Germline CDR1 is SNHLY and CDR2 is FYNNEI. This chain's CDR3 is CASSEATSGRASEQFF. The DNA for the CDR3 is TGTGCCAGCAGTGAAGCGACCAGCGGGAGGGCCTCTGAGCAGTTCTTC.